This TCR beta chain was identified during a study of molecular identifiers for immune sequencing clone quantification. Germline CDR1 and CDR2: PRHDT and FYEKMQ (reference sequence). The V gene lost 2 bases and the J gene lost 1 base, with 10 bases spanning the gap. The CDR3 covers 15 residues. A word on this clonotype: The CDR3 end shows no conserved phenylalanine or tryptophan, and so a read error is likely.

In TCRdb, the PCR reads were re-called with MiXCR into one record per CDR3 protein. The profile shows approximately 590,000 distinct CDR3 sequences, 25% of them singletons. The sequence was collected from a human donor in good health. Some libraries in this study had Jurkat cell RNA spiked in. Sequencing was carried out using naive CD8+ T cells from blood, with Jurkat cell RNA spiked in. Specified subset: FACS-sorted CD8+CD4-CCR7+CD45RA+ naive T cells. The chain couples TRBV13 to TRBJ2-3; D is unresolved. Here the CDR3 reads CASSLNPTGTDTQYS. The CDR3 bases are TGTGCCAGCAGCTTAAACCCCACCGGCACAGATACGCAGTATTCT.